This TCR gamma chain was identified during a study of Vδ1+ human thymocytes. Study results and limitations: Thymic TRG and TRD repertoires appeared highly polyclonal, with Gaussian CDR3 length distributions. Thymic delta-chain repertoires held 15% to 20% Vdelta2 sequences and few Vdelta3, despite high sort purity.

Sorted Vdelta1+ thymocytes were roughly 96% to 99.6% pure. The J segment lost 3 bases and the V segment lost 0 bases, leaving 8 bases of the junction unmatched. Germline CDR1 reads GITISATS; CDR2 reads ISYDGTV (reference sequence). This CDR3 has 15 amino acids. Regarding this clone: Its antigen is as yet unknown.

Extracted RNA was reverse transcribed into cDNA. Multiplex PCR used pooled V-gene forward primers and a constant-region reverse primer to amplify CDR3s. TCRdb reanalysed the multiplex PCR reads via CATT. The sample consists of about 36,000 gamma-chain clones, around 20% of them appearing once. The TCR comes from a girl less than two years old who had congenital heart surgery. The V call is TRGV9, the J call TRGJ1 or TRGJ2. The specimen was Vdelta1+ gamma-delta thymocytes from the thymus. Subset denoted: FACS-sorted CD3+ TCRalphabeta- TCRVdelta1+ TCRVdelta2- thymocytes. In DNA, the CDR3 is TGTGCCTTGTGGGAGGTGCTCCATCCTTATTATAAGAAACTCTTT. Translating gives CALWEVLHPYYKKLF.